This T cell receptor beta chain stems from a study of CXCR3-negative and CXCR3-positive naive CD8 T cells. Carrying UMI labels, the TRB cDNA libraries were prepared through 5' RACE. TCRdb reprocessed the 5' RACE reads; each CDR3 protein has one entry and no DNA is given. The sample yields 50,000 to 60,000 distinct CDR3 sequences, of which the top ten take up around 0.4%. This CDR3 contains 15 residues. CDR1 and CDR2 (germline): SGHRS, YFSETQ. Sequenced material: naive CXCR3- CD8+ T cells from blood. Noted subset: CD45RO-CCR7+CD27+CD95- naive CD8+ T cells lacking CXCR3 (TNR3-). J is TRBJ2-4 and V is TRBV5-1; TCRdb returns TRBD2, unconfirmable since there is no DNA. The TCR was taken from a human donor in good health. Some clones in this sample may be carry-over from other donors' samples. CDR3 amino acids: CASSLASGTKNIQYF.